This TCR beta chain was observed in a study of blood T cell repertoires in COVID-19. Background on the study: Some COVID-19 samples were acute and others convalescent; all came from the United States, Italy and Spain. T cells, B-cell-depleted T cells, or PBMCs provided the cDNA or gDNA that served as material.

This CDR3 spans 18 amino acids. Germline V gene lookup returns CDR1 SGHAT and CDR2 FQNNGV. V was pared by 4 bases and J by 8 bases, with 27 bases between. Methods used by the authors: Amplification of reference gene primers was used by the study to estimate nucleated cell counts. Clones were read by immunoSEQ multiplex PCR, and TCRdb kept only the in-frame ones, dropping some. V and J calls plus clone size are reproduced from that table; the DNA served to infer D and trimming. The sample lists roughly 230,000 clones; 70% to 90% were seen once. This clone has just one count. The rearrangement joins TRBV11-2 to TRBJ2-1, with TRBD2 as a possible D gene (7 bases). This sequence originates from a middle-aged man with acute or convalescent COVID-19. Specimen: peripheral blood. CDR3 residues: CASSSPWSGGARGHEQFF. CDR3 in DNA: TGTGCCAGCAGCTCCCCGTGGAGTGGGGGGGCCAGGGGACATGAGCAGTTCTTC.